This entry lists 18 T cell receptor beta chains sequenced from one sample in a study of T cells in Graves' hyperthyroidism and ophthalmopathy (dated by TCRdb to the late 2010s). The library was prepared using multiplex PCR. The reads were generated on an Illumina HiSeq 2000. The TCR beta CDR3 regions were amplified from the RNA transcripts. A first-round RT-PCR of the TCR CDR3 used the HTBI primer set with the Qiagen OneStep RT-PCR kit. TCRdb itself trimmed the public reads at Q25 with fastp, ran MiXCR and retained productive beta chains. CDR3 protein duplicates are merged, each entry listing the most common genes and DNA. This sample gives some 500,000 distinct CDR3 sequences in total; roughly 15% of them show up just once. 25% to 35% of the sample is held by the ten biggest clonotypes. The sequencing input was blood. Receptors were obtained from a woman aged 25 to 45 with Graves' ophthalmopathy.

The sample holds a few counts of this clonotype. This sequence joins TRBV24-1 and TRBJ2-7; D remains ambiguous. The CDR3 sequence is 13 residues long. In germline, CDR1 is KGHDR, CDR2 SFDVKD. V lost 4 bases and J 6 bases, leaving 12 bases between the germline ends. The CDR3 region is CATSDPASGEQYF. DNA of the CDR3: TGTGCCACCAGTGACCCGGCCAGTGGCGAGCAGTACTTC.

In its sample, this clonotype was seen a few times. This rearrangement joins TRBV7-2 to TRBJ2-5, with 13 bases aligning to TRBD2. The CDR3 totals 17 residues. J lost 5 bases, V lost 5 bases, and 11 bases had no gene match. Germline CDR1 SGHTA, CDR2 FQGNSA. The CDR3 coding sequence is TGTGCCAGCAGCCCGAGGACTAGCGGGAGTTCGGGGGAGACCCAGTACTTC. Translation: CASSPRTSGSSGETQYF.

This clonotype has ten or more counts. The rearrangement uses TRBV29-1 and TRBJ1-1, with TRBD1 as a possible D gene (5 bases). Between the trimmed V and J ends, which lost 4 bases and 0 bases, there was a span of 9 bases. The length of the CDR3 is 13 residues. Germline V gene data show CDR1 as SQVTM and CDR2 as ANQGSEA. In DNA form, the CDR3 reads TGCAGCGTTGTGGGGGATATGAACACTGAAGCTTTCTTT. This encodes CSVVGDMNTEAFF. The variable domain in full, with the rest retrieved from reference TRBV29-1 and TRBJ1-1, is SAVISQKPSRDICQRGTSLTIQCQVDSQVTMMFWYRQQPGQSLTLIATANQGSEATYESGFVIDKFPISRPNLTFSTLTVSNMSPEDSSIYLCSVVGDMNTEAFFGQGTRLTVV.

The V gene is TRBV19, the J gene TRBJ1-5, with D unclear. Per the germline V gene, CDR1 is LNHDA and CDR2 is SQIVND (reference sequence). The CDR3 consists of 14 residues. V gave up 5 bases and J gave up 7 bases, with 15 bases separating them. CDR3 loop: CASSLGRPQQPQHF. CDR3 nucleotide sequence: TGTGCCAGTAGTCTAGGACGGCCTCAACAGCCCCAGCATTTT.

A few counts support this clonotype. This chain connects TRBV7-9 to TRBJ1-5; D is uncertain. The CDR3 covers 15 residues. CDR1 is SEHNR, CDR2 FQNEAQ, per germline (reference sequence). Trimming shortened V by 5 bases and J by 5 bases, and 16 bases separated the two germline ends. CDR3 bases: TGTGCCAGCAGCCTGAATCAGGACGGTCATCAGCCCCAGCATTTT. Protein product: CASSLNQDGHQPQHF.

This clonotype was observed once. CDR3 protein: CASSSNRIGAGANEQFF. For the CDR3, the DNA is TGTGCCAGCAGCTCTAACCGGATAGGGGCCGGGGCCAATGAGCAGTTCTTC. The rearrangement joins TRBV7-3 to TRBJ2-1, with D perhaps being TRBD1 or TRBD2 (5 bases each). Germline V gene data show CDR1 as SGHTA and CDR2 as FQGTGA. V was trimmed by 4 bases and J by 6 bases, leaving 22 bases between them. The CDR3 consists of 17 residues.

V usage is TRBV2 and J usage is TRBJ1-2; 9 bases align to TRBD1. The CDR3 sequence is 15 residues long. Losses at the gene ends were 5 bases for V and 3 bases for J; bases not matched to a gene: 7. Germline lookup yields CDR1 SNHLY and CDR2 FYNNEI. The CDR3 is CASSPEGQGHYGYTF. CDR3 bases: TGTGCCAGCAGTCCCGAGGGACAGGGTCACTATGGCTACACCTTC.

CDR3 coding DNA: TGTGCCAGCTCCGGGACTAGCGGGAAGGAAAGCTCCTACAATGAGCAGTTCTTC. It specifies CASSGTSGKESSYNEQFF. V is TRBV18 and J is TRBJ2-1; 13 positions match TRBD2. CDR1 KGHSH and CDR2 LQKENI come from the germline V gene. V dropped 6 bases and J dropped 0; count of bases not matched to a gene: 8. The CDR3 covers 18 residues. The entire variable domain, with the rest obtained from reference TRBV18 and TRBJ2-1, is as follows: NAGVMQNPRHLVRRRGQEARLRCSPMKGHSHVYWYRQLPEEGLKFMVYLQKENIIDESGMPKERFSAEFPKEGPSILRIQQVVRGDSAAYFCASSGTSGKESSYNEQFFGPGTRLTVL.

The chain combines TRBV10-1 with TRBJ2-1; D is unclear. In germline, CDR1 is WNHNN, CDR2 SYGVQD (reference sequence). Trimming took off 2 bases at V and 8 bases at J, with 16 bases between the two ends. The CDR3 consists of 15 residues. CDR3 in amino acids: CASSEPGPSGDEQFF. CDR3 DNA: TGCGCCAGCAGTGAGCCTGGGCCTAGTGGGGATGAGCAGTTCTTC.

This chain joins TRBV4-3 and TRBJ2-1; TRBD2 is a possible D gene (5 bases). Germline CDR1 and CDR2: LGHNA and YSLEER. The CDR3 has 15 residues. V was trimmed by 6 bases and J by 1 base, leaving 13 bases between them. DNA of the CDR3: TGCGCCAGCAGAGTTAGCGATACTTCCTACAATGAGCAGTTCTTC. Translated: CASRVSDTSYNEQFF.

The table lists this clonotype with many counts. The rearrangement links TRBV6-5 to TRBJ2-1, with D perhaps TRBD1 (5 bases). Trimming shortened V by 0 bases and J by 3 bases, and 12 bases separated the two germline ends. Germline-derived CDR1 and CDR2 are MNHEY and SVGAGI. The CDR3 covers 16 residues. The CDR3 loop reads CASSYSQGLGYNEQFF. As DNA, the CDR3 is TGTGCCAGCAGTTACTCCCAGGGTTTAGGCTACAATGAGCAGTTCTTC.

This clonotype appeared many times. The V gene is TRBV18, the J gene TRBJ1-4; TRBD1 might be the D (6 bases). This CDR3 has 15 amino acids. Per the germline V gene, CDR1 is KGHSH and CDR2 is LQKENI. Trimming pared 6 bases from V and 6 bases from J, leaving 17 bases between. The CDR3 DNA reads TGTGCCAGCTCTCTCAGGACAGCCGGGGATGAAAAACTGTTTTTT. Translated, it gives CASSLRTAGDEKLFF.

This clonotype has a count of ten or more. The chain has TRBV3-1 and TRBJ2-1, with D uncertain. Trimming took off 4 bases at V and 3 bases at J, with 16 bases between the two ends. CDR1 is LGHDT, CDR2 YNNKEL, per germline (reference sequence). CDR3 size: 16 residues. The CDR3 coding sequence is TGTGCCAGCAGCCCTGGGCAGGAGAGGAGCTACAATGAGCAGTTCTTC. Amino acid sequence: CASSPGQERSYNEQFF.

The gene calls are TRBV7-9 and TRBJ1-2; D call uncertain. This CDR3 contains 15 residues. The V end was cut by 6 bases, the J end by 3 bases, with 17 bases between. Germline V CDR1 and CDR2: SEHNR, FQNEAQ (reference sequence). The CDR3 DNA reads as TGTGCCAGCAGTCAAGACTCGGTCCGCTACTATGGCTACACCTTC. As protein: CASSQDSVRYYGYTF.

This clonotype was detected ten times or more. The V call is TRBV7-2, the J call TRBJ2-7, with D perhaps TRBD1 (7 bases). V was pared by 0 bases and J by 3 bases, with 15 bases between. The CDR3 is 16 amino acids. CDR1 SGHTA and CDR2 FQGNSA come from the germline V gene. The CDR3 bases are TGTGCCAGCAGCTTAGCGGTCGGGCAGGGGGGCTACGAGCAGTACTTC. Residues: CASSLAVGQGGYEQYF.

The chain employs TRBV6-1 and TRBJ2-5; 9 bases are a match to TRBD1. The CDR3 sequence is 13 residues long. J was trimmed by 3 bases and V by 7 bases; bases with no gene match: 3. Per the germline V gene, CDR1 is MNHNS and CDR2 is SASEGT. CDR3 in DNA: TGTGCCAGCACGGGACAGGGCGAAGAGACCCAGTACTTC. Amino acids: CASTGQGEETQYF.

This clonotype was picked up many times. The chain employs TRBV7-9 and TRBJ2-7; 7 bases align to TRBD1. CDR1 is SEHNR and CDR2 is FQNEAQ in the germline V gene (reference sequence). CDR3 size: 16 residues. V shed 1 base and J 3 bases; nucleotides not matched to a gene: 9. The CDR3 protein is CASSLVRDRDHYEQYF. The CDR3 region has the DNA TGTGCCAGCAGCTTAGTGAGAGACAGGGACCACTACGAGCAGTACTTC.

The J gene is TRBJ2-3, the V gene TRBV12-3 or TRBV12-4; D remains ambiguous. The CDR3 totals 14 residues. V was trimmed by 2 bases and J by 2 bases, leaving 8 bases between them. In nucleotides, the CDR3 is TGTGCCAGCAGTTTATCCAGAAACACAGATACGCAGTATTTT. The encoded protein is CASSLSRNTDTQYF.